This T cell receptor (beta chain) stems from a study of neoadjuvant nivolumab and ipilimumab in lung cancer. Study results and caveats: Only a single major-pathologic-response sample was available for clonality analysis. Resected tumors had greater TCR richness and clonality than uninvolved lung. From pretherapy to surgery, tumor richness and clonality rose with dual therapy. Blood richness before therapy tracked richness in tumors resected after neoadjuvant therapy.

Libraries were prepared by immunoSEQ multiplex PCR; TCRdb keeps only in-frame clonotypes and omits some of them. The sample has 25,000 to 30,000 clones, around 80% seen once. The CDR3 sequence is 12 residues long. V gave up 6 bases and J gave up 5 bases; unmatched junction bases: 6. The V gene's germline CDR1 is SQVTM and CDR2 ANQGSEA. This clone ranks as medium-sized. Its antigen is still unknown. The specimen was tumor tissue, collected after neoadjuvant nivolumab, alone or with ipilimumab, at or shortly before surgery. The chain joins TRBV29-1 to TRBJ1-1; 7 bases are shared with TRBD1. The receptor's source is an adult with non-small cell lung cancer. CDR3 bases: TGCAGCGTACAGGGGCTGGGAACTGAAGCTTTCTTT. Translation: CSVQGLGTEAFF. Variable domain in full (rest from reference TRBV29-1 and TRBJ1-1): SAVISQKPSRDICQRGTSLTIQCQVDSQVTMMFWYRQQPGQSLTLIATANQGSEATYESGFVIDKFPISRPNLTFSTLTVSNMSPEDSSIYLCSVQGLGTEAFFGQGTRLTVV.